Listed below are T cell receptor beta chains from one sample, sequenced in a study of identical twins' blood T cells. TCRdb itself ran the 5' RACE reads through MiXCR, one entry per CDR3 protein. The sample has 300,000 to 400,000 distinct CDR3 sequences, about 28% seen once. The sample consisted of PBMCs. These receptor sequences come from a woman between 18 and 55 years old in good health. CDR3s include the opening cysteine and the closing phenylalanine or tryptophan. Fields, in order: clone size, V gene, J gene, D gene, CDR3 DNA, CDR3 protein. The D gene is left open where the match is weak. Clone size appears in some rows only: once, few, many, or a class for an expanded clone.

size: -; V: TRBV12-5; J: TRBJ1-1; D: TRBD1; DNA: TGTGCTAGTGGTTCCGACAGGGGGCTTGATCTGAGCACTGAAGCTTTCTTT; CDR3: CASGSDRGLDLSTEAFF
size: -; V: TRBV6-5; J: TRBJ2-1; D: -; DNA: TGTGCCAGCAGTTACTCGTGGACTGGGGAGCAGTTCTTC; CDR3: CASSYSWTGEQFF
size: few; V: TRBV5-1; J: TRBJ2-1; D: -; DNA: TGCGCCAGCAGCTTGTTCGACAATGAGCAGTTCTTC; CDR3: CASSLFDNEQFF
size: few; V: TRBV6-5; J: TRBJ2-6; D: -; DNA: TGTGCCAGCAGGCTTAATTCACACAACGTCCTGACTTTC; CDR3: CASRLNSHNVLTF
size: -; V: TRBV28; J: TRBJ2-7; D: -; DNA: TGTGCCAGCACCTCCTTGGACAGCCGAGGAGACGAGCAGTACTTC; CDR3: CASTSLDSRGDEQYF
size: once; V: TRBV25-1; J: TRBJ1-2; D: -; DNA: TGTGCCAGCAGTGAATACGTTGGGGGCTCTGGCTACACCTTC; CDR3: CASSEYVGGSGYTF
size: few; V: TRBV20-1; J: TRBJ1-5; D: TRBD1; DNA: TGCAGTGCTAGAGATGGGACAGGGTTTATGAGCAATCAGCCCCAGCATTTT; CDR3: CSARDGTGFMSNQPQHF
size: once; V: TRBV29-1; J: TRBJ1-1; D: -; DNA: TGCAGCGTTGGGGCGGGATACACTGAAGCTTTCTTT; CDR3: CSVGAGYTEAFF
size: few; V: TRBV15; J: TRBJ1-1; D: -; DNA: TGTGCCACCAGCAGAGGAGGGTCGAACACTGAAGCTTTCTTT; CDR3: CATSRGGSNTEAFF
size: few; V: TRBV29-1; J: TRBJ1-5; D: -; DNA: TGCAGCGCCAGGGTTGAGAGCAATCAGCCCCAGCATTTT; CDR3: CSARVESNQPQHF
size: -; V: TRBV19; J: TRBJ2-3; D: -; DNA: TGTGCCAGTAGTATCCTGGGGGGCGTCCCAGATACGCAGTATTTT; CDR3: CASSILGGVPDTQYF
size: -; V: TRBV6-6; J: TRBJ1-1; D: -; DNA: TGTGCCAGCAGAGGAGGAGGGTCGGGCACTGAAGCTTTCTTT; CDR3: CASRGGGSGTEAFF
size: once; V: TRBV3-1; J: TRBJ2-1; D: -; DNA: TGTGCCAGCAGCCTCGAGACCGGACAGAACAATGAGCAGTTCTTC; CDR3: CASSLETGQNNEQFF
size: few; V: TRBV19; J: TRBJ2-1; D: -; DNA: TGTGCCAGTAGTATAGATCCAGTCCGAAACTCCTACAATGAGCAGTTCTTC; CDR3: CASSIDPVRNSYNEQFF
size: -; V: TRBV29-1; J: TRBJ2-5; D: -; DNA: TGCAGCGTTGAAGATTGGGGAGAGACCCAGTACTTC; CDR3: CSVEDWGETQYF
size: -; V: TRBV25-1; J: TRBJ2-7; D: -; DNA: TGTGCCAGCAGCCCTCGACTCCAATCCTACGAGCAGTACTTC; CDR3: CASSPRLQSYEQYF
size: few; V: TRBV3-1; J: TRBJ1-2; D: -; DNA: TGTGCCAGCAGCCAAGATCGACATGGCTACACCTTC; CDR3: CASSQDRHGYTF
size: -; V: TRBV29-1; J: TRBJ2-5; D: -; DNA: TGCAGCGTTGAGGGGTTGTACCAAGAGACCCAGTACTTC; CDR3: CSVEGLYQETQYF
size: -; V: TRBV5-6; J: TRBJ1-5; D: -; DNA: TGTGCCAGCAGCTTGGCGGAACAGCCCCAGCATTTT; CDR3: CASSLAEQPQHF
size: -; V: TRBV10-3; J: TRBJ1-1; D: -; DNA: TGTGCCATCAGTGATGAGGTCACTGAAGCTTCCTTT; CDR3: CAISDEVTEASF
size: -; V: TRBV3-1; J: TRBJ1-2; D: -; DNA: TGTGCCAGCAGCCAAGTGGGTTCGGTATCCTATGGCTACACCTTC; CDR3: CASSQVGSVSYGYTF
size: -; V: TRBV5-1; J: TRBJ2-7; D: -; DNA: TGCGCCAGCAGCCCCGCTGACAGGATATACGAGCAGTACTTC; CDR3: CASSPADRIYEQYF